This T cell receptor (beta chain) was sequenced in a study of cytomegalovirus exposure and HLA in healthy donors (dated by TCRdb to 2017 to 2019). For context, the study as a whole: According to a later analysis, the 120 or so validation repertoires were produced on the same platform as the roughly 600 repertoires of the first cohort. In addition to the first cohort of 666 subjects, a separate validation cohort of under 150 different subjects was used. The study was designed to test whether signatures of past pathogen exposure could be identified by cataloging public T cell receptors. The study combined high-throughput TCR immunosequencing, statistical association of individual TCRs with disease status, and machine learning to predict cytomegalovirus infection status.

Separate from the approximately 670-subject first cohort, the validation cohort of 95 to 150 subjects was the group to which the donors belonged. Preparation of the library involved the immunoSEQ multiplex PCR assay. The published analysis was carried out like this. A statistical classification framework was built for diagnosing cytomegalovirus status from the catalog of TCR beta chain sequences. TCRdb carries this immuneACCESS record with in-frame sequences only. Its versions omit some clonotypes, under half of them owing to an unresolved V gene in the studies checked, with the rest unexplained. V and J calls and clone size come straight from that table; D and trimming were deduced from the DNA. The sample table records around 150,000 clones; around four fifths of these occur just once. The ten largest make up roughly 27% of the sample. The paper's findings and limits, for the study overall: Across donors, most TCR sequences were observed very rarely, whereas some public TCRs were present in many individuals. A later analysis lacked HLA typing for the validation cohort, so it scored co-occurrence in that cohort across all 110 or so repertoires. A total of about 150 TCR beta chains were listed by the study as associated with cytomegalovirus. Of the cluster scores, roughly 95% were above 0 in a later analysis, which found that TCRs clustered in the first cohort also tended to co-occur in the 120 validation repertoires. The classifier was reported to diagnose cytomegalovirus status with high specificity and sensitivity in both the original and validation cohorts. The authors suggested that the approach could potentially be generalized to other disease states and immunological phenotypes. A few of the identified cytomegalovirus-associated TCR beta chains were confirmed in vitro to be specific for cytomegalovirus antigens.

Details on this clone: It lacks a known antigen. No quality values exist for individual bases; no much larger clone is one base distant.

The sample consisted of PBMCs. This TCR came from a man younger than 45 in good health and CMV-seropositive.

The nucleotides are TGTGCCAGCAGTGATAGCGGGATCAGCCCGTTCTTC. Its product reads: CASSDSGISPFF. The chain is made from TRBV6-6 and TRBJ2-1; 8 bases in the middle match TRBD2. From cysteine to phenylalanine, the CDR3 is 12 amino acids long. Only the CDR3 part of the read is kept: 36 bases, read in frame from the first base. CDR1 MNHNY and CDR2 SVGAGI were looked up in the germline V gene (reference sequence). Trimming accounts for 5 bases at V and 15 bases at J, while the number of junction bases matched to no gene is 9.